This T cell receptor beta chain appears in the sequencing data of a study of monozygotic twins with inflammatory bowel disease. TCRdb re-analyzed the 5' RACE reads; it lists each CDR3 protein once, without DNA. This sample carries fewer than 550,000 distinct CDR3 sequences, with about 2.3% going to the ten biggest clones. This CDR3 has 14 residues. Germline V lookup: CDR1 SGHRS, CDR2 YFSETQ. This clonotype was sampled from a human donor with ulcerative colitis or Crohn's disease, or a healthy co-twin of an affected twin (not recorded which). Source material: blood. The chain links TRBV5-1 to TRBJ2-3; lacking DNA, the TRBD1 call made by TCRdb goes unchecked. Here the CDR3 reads CASSPGQDIDTQYF.